This T cell receptor beta chain was identified in a study of shared clonotypes between healthy human individuals. Study information: Researchers drew samples from a couple of women and a few men aged 18 to 49.

This CDR3 comprises 14 residues. The germline V and J ends were trimmed by 5 bases and 2 bases, with 13 bases remaining between them. Germline-derived CDR1 and CDR2 are KGHSH and LQKENI. With unsorted samples, genomic DNA was obtained from about 90 million PBMCs. Over several immunoSEQ plates, each subset's genomic DNA was distributed in even portions. Original methodology: In the immunoSEQ data, sequences were junction-only and lacked quality scores, so filtering differed. The data were produced by immunoSEQ multiplex PCR, yet TCRdb's version contains in-frame clones alone and is incomplete. D and trimming come from the DNA, and the V and J calls and clone size come from that table. This table has more than 400,000 clones, about 72% appearing once.

The origin of this receptor is a middle-aged woman in good health. Some clones in this sample may be carry-over from other donors' samples. Input material: PBMCs. This chain joins TRBV18 and TRBJ2-7; D not resolved. As DNA, the CDR3 is TGTGCCAGCTCATCCTCCGACGGTGCCTACGAGCAGTACTTC. This translates into CASSSSDGAYEQYF.